This entry concerns a single T cell receptor (beta chain). Its antigen is as yet unknown. The entry originates in a study of cytomegalovirus exposure and HLA in healthy donors. Germline-derived CDR1 and CDR2 are WNHNN and SYGVQD (reference sequence). This CDR3 is built from 16 residues. Between the trimmed V and J ends, which lost 7 bases and 4 bases, there was a span of 17 bases. Broader study findings: Most TCR sequences showed up rarely, but some public TCRs showed up in many donors. The study labeled approximately 150 TCR beta chains cytomegalovirus-associated. Other equally common chains were less clonally expanded than HLA-associated TCR beta chains, a later analysis showed.

PCR employed 60 Vbeta and 13 Jbeta primers. Generated by immunoSEQ multiplex PCR, the TCRdb table keeps only in-frame clones and is missing some. Among around 160,000 clones, under 70% were seen once, and the ten largest hold less than 3%. This clonotype originated in a woman between 40 and 55 years old in good health and CMV-seropositive. The chain employs TRBV10-1 and TRBJ2-6; weak D call: TRBD1 (6 bases). Sequenced sample: PBMCs. CDR3 residues: CASTTIQGSGANVLTF. The CDR3 DNA reads TGCGCCAGCACCACAATACAGGGATCCGGGGCCAACGTCCTGACTTTC.